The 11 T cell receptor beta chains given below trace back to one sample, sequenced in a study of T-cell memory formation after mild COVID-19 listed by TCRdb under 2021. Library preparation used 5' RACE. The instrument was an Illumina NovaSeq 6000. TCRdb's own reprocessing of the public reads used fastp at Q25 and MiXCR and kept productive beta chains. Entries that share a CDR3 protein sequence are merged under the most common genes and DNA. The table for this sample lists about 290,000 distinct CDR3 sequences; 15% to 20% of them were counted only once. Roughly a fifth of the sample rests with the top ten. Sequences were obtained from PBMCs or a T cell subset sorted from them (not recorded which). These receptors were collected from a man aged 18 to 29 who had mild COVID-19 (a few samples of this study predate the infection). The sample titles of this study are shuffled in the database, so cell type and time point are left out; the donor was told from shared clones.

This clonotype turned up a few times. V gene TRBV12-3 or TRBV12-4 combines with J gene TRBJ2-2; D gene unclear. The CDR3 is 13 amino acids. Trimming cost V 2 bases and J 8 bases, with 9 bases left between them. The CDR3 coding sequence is TGTGCCAGCAGTTTAATGTTCCCGGGGGAGCTGTTTTTT. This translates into CASSLMFPGELFF.

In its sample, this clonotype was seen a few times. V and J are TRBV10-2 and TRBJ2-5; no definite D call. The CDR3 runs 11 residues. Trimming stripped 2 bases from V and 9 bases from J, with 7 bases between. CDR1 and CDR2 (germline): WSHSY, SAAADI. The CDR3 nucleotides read TGCGCCAGCAGTGAGGTGGGATCCCAGTACTTC. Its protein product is CASSEVGSQYF.

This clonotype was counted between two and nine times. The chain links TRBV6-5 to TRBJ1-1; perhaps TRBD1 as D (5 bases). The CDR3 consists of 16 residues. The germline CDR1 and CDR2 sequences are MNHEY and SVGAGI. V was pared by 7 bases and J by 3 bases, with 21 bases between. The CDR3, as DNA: TGTGCCAGCACCCTAAGGGGCCCCGGTGGGCACACTGAAGCTTTCTTT. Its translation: CASTLRGPGGHTEAFF.

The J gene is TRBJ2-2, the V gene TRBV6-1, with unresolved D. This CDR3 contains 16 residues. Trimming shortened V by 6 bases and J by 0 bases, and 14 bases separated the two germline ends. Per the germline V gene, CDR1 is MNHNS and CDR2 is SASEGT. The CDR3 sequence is CASRAGRISNTGELFF. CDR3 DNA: TGTGCCAGCAGGGCCGGACGGATTTCGAACACCGGGGAGCTGTTTTTT.

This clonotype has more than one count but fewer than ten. This chain's CDR3 is CASSPRAGYTF. The CDR3 bases are TGTGCCAGCAGCCCCAGGGCTGGCTACACCTTC. The chain recombines TRBV7-9 with TRBJ1-2; TRBD1 might be the D (5 bases). V lost 5 bases to trimming and J lost 7 bases, with 8 bases between them. The CDR3 covers 11 residues. CDR1 SEHNR and CDR2 FQNEAQ come from the germline V gene (reference sequence).

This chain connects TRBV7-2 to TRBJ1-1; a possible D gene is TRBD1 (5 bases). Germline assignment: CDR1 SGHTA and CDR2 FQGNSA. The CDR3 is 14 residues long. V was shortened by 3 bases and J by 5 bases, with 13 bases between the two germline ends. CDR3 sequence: CASSLGGPVTEAFF. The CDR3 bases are TGTGCCAGCAGCTTGGGGGGTCCGGTTACTGAAGCTTTCTTT.

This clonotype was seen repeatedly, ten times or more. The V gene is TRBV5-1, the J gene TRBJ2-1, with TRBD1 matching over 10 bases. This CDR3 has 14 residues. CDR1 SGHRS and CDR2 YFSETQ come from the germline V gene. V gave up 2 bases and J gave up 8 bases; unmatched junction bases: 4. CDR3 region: CASSFGQGEDEQFF. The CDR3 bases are TGCGCCAGCAGCTTCGGACAGGGGGAGGATGAGCAGTTCTTC.

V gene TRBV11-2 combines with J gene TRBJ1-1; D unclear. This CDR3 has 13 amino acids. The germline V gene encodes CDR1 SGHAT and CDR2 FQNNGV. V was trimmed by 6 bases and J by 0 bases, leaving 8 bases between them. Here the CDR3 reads CASRNGVNTEAFF. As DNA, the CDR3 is TGTGCCAGCAGGAATGGAGTGAACACTGAAGCTTTCTTT.

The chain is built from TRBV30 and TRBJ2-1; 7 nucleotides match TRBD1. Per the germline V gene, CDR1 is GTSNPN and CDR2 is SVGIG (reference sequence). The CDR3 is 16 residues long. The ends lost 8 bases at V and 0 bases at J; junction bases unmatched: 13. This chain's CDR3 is CARGVGGLSSYNEQFF. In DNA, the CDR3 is TGTGCCCGGGGAGTAGGGGGCTTAAGCTCCTACAATGAGCAGTTCTTC. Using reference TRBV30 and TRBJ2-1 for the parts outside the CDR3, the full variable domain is SQTIHQWPATLVQPVGSPLSLECTVEGTSNPNLYWYRQAAGRGLQLLFYSVGIGQISSEVPQNLSASRPQDRQFILSSKKLLLSDSGFYLCARGVGGLSSYNEQFFGPGTRLTVL.

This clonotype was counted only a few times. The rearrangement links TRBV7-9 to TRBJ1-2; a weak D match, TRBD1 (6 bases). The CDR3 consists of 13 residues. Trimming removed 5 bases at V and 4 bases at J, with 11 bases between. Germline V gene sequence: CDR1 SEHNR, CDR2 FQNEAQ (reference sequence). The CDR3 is CASSPTDSYGYTF. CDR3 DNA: TGTGCCAGCAGCCCAACGGACAGCTATGGCTACACCTTC.

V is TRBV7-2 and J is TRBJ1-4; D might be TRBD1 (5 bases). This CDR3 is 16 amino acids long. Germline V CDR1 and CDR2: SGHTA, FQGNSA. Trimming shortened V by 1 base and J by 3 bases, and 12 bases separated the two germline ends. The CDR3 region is CASSLERGRANEKLFF. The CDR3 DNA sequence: TGTGCCAGCAGCTTAGAAAGGGGCCGGGCTAATGAAAAACTGTTTTTT.